What follows are 10 T cell receptor beta chains derived from one specimen sequenced in a study of T cell responses to AZD1222 COVID-19 vaccine. The protocol was immunoSEQ multiplex PCR, while the TCRdb copy is restricted to in-frame clones and leaves out a portion. Of 130,000 to 150,000 clones listed, about 90% are singletons. The specimen comprised peripheral blood, sampled on day 0 of AZD1222 vaccination. The receptor set was obtained from an adult in good health.

On this clone: Germline is not matched at one junction end, which may reflect a read error. The chain combines TRBV4-3 with TRBJ2-1; unclear D gene. This CDR3 has 15 residues. Germline values: CDR1 LGHNA, CDR2 YSLEER. The CDR3, as DNA: TGCGCCAGCAGCCAAGAACGAACGGACCTGGTTCGTGTGATCTTC. Translated, it gives CASSQERTDLVRVIF.

The CDR3 loop reads CAWSVGGSTDTQYF. The CDR3 DNA is TGTGCCTGGAGTGTAGGTGGGAGCACAGATACGCAGTATTTT. This chain links TRBV30 with TRBJ2-3, with D uncertain. Deletions cut 0 bases from V and 0 bases from J, with 7 bases between. Per germline, CDR1 GTSNPN and CDR2 SVGIG (reference sequence). The CDR3 contains 14 residues.

The CDR3 coding sequence is TGTGCCAGTAGATATCGGGGAGAAGTCAATGAGCAGTTCTTC. This sequence encodes CASRYRGEVNEQFF. The chain couples TRBV19 to TRBJ2-1; possibly TRBD2 for D (5 bases). Germline lookup yields CDR1 LNHDA and CDR2 SQIVND (reference sequence). The CDR3 extends over 14 amino acids. Trimming took off 6 bases at V and 6 bases at J, with 15 bases between the two ends.

This sequence joins TRBV4-1 and TRBJ2-1; no definite D call. In germline, CDR1 is MGHRA, CDR2 YSYEKL. The CDR3 totals 15 residues. The germline V and J ends were trimmed by 1 base and 0 bases, with 7 bases remaining between them. The CDR3 reads CASSQGPSSYNEQFF. The DNA for the CDR3 is TGCGCCAGCAGCCAAGGACCAAGCTCCTACAATGAGCAGTTCTTC.

The V call is TRBV6-5, the J call TRBJ2-6, with D possibly matching TRBD1 (5 bases). The length of the CDR3 is 16 residues. Germline V lookup: CDR1 MNHEY, CDR2 SVGAGI. Trimming pared 0 bases from V and 0 bases from J, leaving 6 bases between. The CDR3 region has the DNA TGTGCCAGCAGTTACTCAGGGGTCTCTGGGGCCAACGTCCTGACTTTC. Protein sequence: CASSYSGVSGANVLTF.

V usage is TRBV4-2 and J usage is TRBJ1-2; D perhaps matches TRBD1 (6 bases). The CDR3 runs to 15 residues. CDR1 and CDR2 (germline): LGHNA, YNFKEQ. V dropped 0 bases and J dropped 3 bases, with 11 bases sitting between them. The CDR3 loop is CASSQDHTGYYGYTF. The CDR3 DNA sequence: TGTGCCAGCAGCCAAGACCACACAGGGTACTATGGCTACACCTTC.

The V gene is TRBV28, the J gene TRBJ1-2, with TRBD1 as a possible D gene (6 bases). The CDR3 totals 15 residues. CDR1 is MDHEN, CDR2 SYDVKM, per germline. Trimming left V 4 bases short and J 8 bases short, with 20 bases between. The CDR3 region is CASSSMVPGGYGYTF. For the CDR3, the DNA is TGTGCCAGCAGTTCCATGGTTCCGGGGGGCTACGGCTACACCTTC.

The rearrangement links TRBV12-3 or TRBV12-4 to TRBJ1-1; D is possibly TRBD1 (5 bases). The CDR3 is 13 amino acids. V dropped 5 bases and J dropped 6 bases, with 13 bases sitting between them. This CDR3 is CASSRRGMAEAFF. The CDR3 region has the DNA TGTGCCAGCAGTCGGAGGGGTATGGCTGAAGCTTTCTTT.

The chain combines TRBV15 with TRBJ2-3, with D uncertain. The germline V gene has CDR1 LNHNV and CDR2 YYDKDF (reference sequence). V shed 0 bases and J shed 0 bases, with 10 bases lying between them. The CDR3 totals 16 residues. The CDR3 sequence is CATSRDGLPSTDTQYF. CDR3 DNA: TGTGCCACCAGCAGAGATGGGCTACCTAGCACAGATACGCAGTATTTT.

The rearrangement joins TRBV6-5 to TRBJ1-1; D unresolved. Germline loops: CDR1 MNHEY, CDR2 SVGAGI. V gave up 8 bases and J gave up 0 bases, with 16 bases separating them. CDR3 size: 15 residues. The CDR3 region has the DNA TGTGCCAGCCGCCGGAGTGGTCGGATGAACACTGAAGCTTTCTTT. It yields the protein CASRRSGRMNTEAFF.